This TCR beta chain was retrieved from a study of blood T cell repertoires in COVID-19. Background on the study: Acute and convalescent COVID-19 samples came from the United States, Italy and Spain. PBMCs, B-cell-depleted T cells, or T cells provided the cDNA or gDNA that made up the material.

Source study methods: Reference gene primer amplification gave nucleated cell count estimates. Sequenced by immunoSEQ multiplex PCR; TCRdb stores in-frame clones only, minus some. Clone size and V and J calls were adopted from that table, with D and trimming inferred from the DNA. Among 65,000 to 75,000 clones listed, around 75% were seen once. Trimming stripped 0 bases from V and 9 bases from J, with 9 bases between. Germline CDR1 PRHDT, CDR2 FYEKMQ (reference sequence). The CDR3 contains 13 residues. The specimen was peripheral blood. The chain carries TRBV13 and TRBJ1-5; D remains unclear. This sequence originates from a man aged 65 to 79 with acute or convalescent COVID-19. CDR3 in DNA: TGTGCCAGCAGCTTAGGACAGCCTGGGCCCCAGCATTTT. It specifies CASSLGQPGPQHF.